A selection of T cell receptor beta chains follows, all from one sample in a study of cytomegalovirus exposure and HLA in healthy donors. TCRdb keeps only in-frame clones here, not all; method: immunoSEQ multiplex PCR. The sample lists about 230,000 clones; about 80% were seen once. Sequencing was performed on PBMCs. The source is an older woman in good health and CMV-seropositive. The CDR3 runs from the conserved cysteine through the conserved F or W. A D gene is named only where the DNA matches it firmly. Rows may omit the clone size; those that give it use once, few, many or a size class.

cdr3_nt,cdr3_aa,clone_size,j_call,v_call,d_call
TGTGCCAGCAGCCCCGGGGGGGGGAACTCCTACGAGCAGTACTTC,CASSPGGGNSYEQYF,.,TRBJ2-7,TRBV5-4,TRBD2
TGTGCCAGCAGCGTAGGTTGGGGGGTAGAGCCCCAGCATTTT,CASSVGWGVEPQHF,once,TRBJ1-5,TRBV9,.
TGTGCCACCAGCAGAGATCGGCCTAGCGGGAGTCCCAATGAGCAGTTCTTC,CATSRDRPSGSPNEQFF,.,TRBJ2-1,TRBV15,TRBD2
TGTGCCAGCAGTTTATCGCCCCCTAGCGAGCAGTACTTC,CASSLSPPSEQYF,few,TRBJ2-7,TRBV27,.
TGTGCCAGCAGCACTGGTTTTCTTGTGGGACAGAGCACCTACGAGCAGTACTTC,CASSTGFLVGQSTYEQYF,.,TRBJ2-7,TRBV5-6,TRBD1
TGTGCTAGTGGTTTGGCACCGACAGGGAGTAACGATCAGCCCCAGCATTTT,CASGLAPTGSNDQPQHF,.,TRBJ1-5,TRBV12-5,TRBD1
TGTGCCAGCAGTGAATTCTCGGCGGGCGGAAACACCATATATTTT,CASSEFSAGGNTIYF,.,TRBJ1-3,TRBV6-4,.
TGTGCCTCCCAGGGATCCGGCAATCAGCCCCAGCATTTT,CASQGSGNQPQHF,once,TRBJ1-5,TRBV7-9,.
TGTGCCAGCAGTTTAACTCTATACAATGAGCAGTTCTTC,CASSLTLYNEQFF,.,TRBJ2-1,TRBV27,.
TGTGCCAGCAGCCAGGGAGACTCCATCTATGGCTACACCTTC,CASSQGDSIYGYTF,once,TRBJ1-2,TRBV4-2,.
TGTGCCAACTCGGGACAGGGGGCTTACGAGCAGTACTTC,CANSGQGAYEQYF,.,TRBJ2-7,TRBV2,TRBD1
TGCGCCAGCAGCTTGGTTAGCGGGATGGGACTCGAGCAGTACTTC,CASSLVSGMGLEQYF,once,TRBJ2-7,TRBV5-1,TRBD2
TGTGCCAGCAGTCCAGAGGGACCCCTCCACTTT,CASSPEGPLHF,.,TRBJ1-6,TRBV7-9,.
TGTGCCACCAGCAGACCTCCTACTTCAGCGGGGTTCACAGATACGCAGTATTTT,CATSRPPTSAGFTDTQYF,.,TRBJ2-3,TRBV15,TRBD2
TGCGCCAGCAGCCTGAGGAATTCCGGGGAGCTGTTTTTT,CASSLRNSGELFF,.,TRBJ2-2,TRBV5-1,.
TGTGCCACAAACCCCCAGGGACAGGGTGGTGAGACCCAGTACTTC,CATNPQGQGGETQYF,.,TRBJ2-5,TRBV2,TRBD1
TGTGCCAGTAGTATAGATCGTCCAGGTTGGGTCACTGAAGCTTTCTTT,CASSIDRPGWVTEAFF,once,TRBJ1-1,TRBV19,.
TGCGCCAGCAGCTTAGAACAGGTGGTGGGGACCCAGTACTTC,CASSLEQVVGTQYF,.,TRBJ2-5,TRBV5-1,.
TGTGCCAGCTCACCACCTCAGGGCGGTCAGCCCCAGCATTTT,CASSPPQGGQPQHF,few,TRBJ1-5,TRBV18,.
TGTGCCAGCAGTAACAATGGGCACGGATCAGCTTTCTTT,CASSNNGHGSAFF,.,TRBJ1-1,TRBV6-5,.
TGTGCCAGCAGCTTTTCGCCGGAGTCACCCCTCCACTTT,CASSFSPESPLHF,.,TRBJ1-6,TRBV7-2,.
TGTGCCAGCTCCCCAAACCAAGGGGTAGTCAATCAGCCCCAGCATTTT,CASSPNQGVVNQPQHF,.,TRBJ1-5,TRBV18,.
TGCGCCAGCAGCTCAGGGGCCTCTGGGGCCAACGTCCTGACTTTC,CASSSGASGANVLTF,.,TRBJ2-6,TRBV5-1,.
TGCGCCAGCAGCTCGGCCCTACAGGGGGCGGGAGAGACCCAGTACTTC,CASSSALQGAGETQYF,.,TRBJ2-5,TRBV5-1,TRBD1
TGTGCCAGCTCACCACGGCAGGCCTTCTCTGGAAACACCATATATTTT,CASSPRQAFSGNTIYF,.,TRBJ1-3,TRBV18,.
TGCGCCAGCAGCCGTACAGGGTTCGGTACTAATGAAAAACTGTTTTTT,CASSRTGFGTNEKLFF,.,TRBJ1-4,TRBV4-1,.
TGTGCCAGCAGTCCCAGGGCCAACGAGCAGTACTTC,CASSPRANEQYF,.,TRBJ2-7,TRBV6-1,.
TGCGCCAGCAAACTAGCGGGAGAACGGGACGAGCAGTACTTC,CASKLAGERDEQYF,.,TRBJ2-7,TRBV5-1,TRBD2
TGCGCCAGCAGCTTGGTCGCTAGCGGGAGTTGGGAGACCCAGTACTTC,CASSLVASGSWETQYF,.,TRBJ2-5,TRBV5-1,TRBD2
TGTGCCAGCAGCTCGGGACAGGGGATTGGCTACACCTTC,CASSSGQGIGYTF,.,TRBJ1-2,TRBV6-5,TRBD1
TGTGCCAGCAGCTACAACCGGGACAGGGTCTCCTACGAGCAGTACTTC,CASSYNRDRVSYEQYF,.,TRBJ2-7,TRBV13,TRBD1
TGTGCCAGCAGCTTAGGGCCGGGGGAGCAGTACTTC,CASSLGPGEQYF,.,TRBJ2-7,TRBV13,.
TGTGCCAGCAGCAAAAGAAAGACAGGGCGCCGGGAAAAACTGTTTTTT,CASSKRKTGRREKLFF,.,TRBJ1-4,TRBV21-1,.
TGTGCCAGCAGGACTAGCGGGGATTCCTACAATGAGCAGTTCTTC,CASRTSGDSYNEQFF,.,TRBJ2-1,TRBV5-6,TRBD2
TGCAGCGCGAGGACAGCTTTTAGCACAGATACGCAGTATTTT,CSARTAFSTDTQYF,.,TRBJ2-3,TRBV29-1,.
TGTGCCAGCAGTGACTCGACAGGGTGGAACTATGGCTACACCTTC,CASSDSTGWNYGYTF,once,TRBJ1-2,TRBV6-4,TRBD1